This T cell receptor (beta chain) was sequenced for a study of blood T cells in healthy people across ages. Study-level findings and limits: There were more naive CD4+ cells and higher diversity in long-lived donors than in aged donors.

For every donor, a draw yielded roughly 10 milliliters of peripheral blood. This CDR3 contains 15 residues. With 3 bases removed from V and 5 bases from J, the gap between germline ends came to 16 bases. This clonotype was found a few times. The antigen remains undetermined. Sample-barcoded 5' priming and a J-beta primer mix drove a second PCR of about 7 to 12 cycles. Every cDNA molecule carried a tag from a template-switch adaptor bearing 12 random nucleotides. MiXCR was run by TCRdb on the 5' RACE reads, yielding one entry per CDR3 protein. The sample carries approximately 800,000 distinct CDR3 sequences, about 55% recorded once.

Source material: blood. The TCR sequence derives from a man older than 75 in good health. The chain links TRBV12-3 or TRBV12-4 to TRBJ2-5; D tentatively reads TRBD1 or TRBD2 (5 bases each). Written as DNA, the CDR3 is TGTGCCAGCAGTTTCGCGACAGCCCCGGGGGAGACCCAGTACTTC. Translated: CASSFATAPGETQYF.